The T cell receptor beta chain under discussion was sequenced for a study of T cell responses to AZD1222 COVID-19 vaccine. Samples with a second dose at about 4 or about 12 weeks were pooled together. The table came from immunoSEQ multiplex PCR; TCRdb's copy has only in-frame clones and leaves some out. The table lists 100,000 to 120,000 clones, roughly 89% of them singletons. The CDR3 length is 14 residues. The germline CDR1 and CDR2 sequences are SQVTM and ANQGSEA. V was shortened by 6 bases and J by 1 base, with 16 bases between the two germline ends. With respect to this clone: Its antigen is not identified.

General study results and limits: Donors were largely white British and mainly female; clonal diversity was possibly underestimated. Two doses of AZD1222 preceded a rise in Spike-specific TCR breadth and depth. Vaccine-associated CD4 TCRs spanned spike, dominant at 160-218 and 743-854.

Sequencing used peripheral blood, obtained 28 days after the second AZD1222 dose. The chain recombines TRBV29-1 with TRBJ2-7; D unresolved. The source is an adult who received the AZD1222 COVID-19 vaccine. CDR3 sequence (DNA): TGCAGCGTGGCTTATTGGACGGATTCCTACGAGCAGTACTTC. It is translated as CSVAYWTDSYEQYF.